This record covers a single T cell receptor (delta chain). The record originates from a study of gamma-delta T cells after stem cell transplantation. The CDR3 runs to 15 residues. Germline CDR1 reads GEAIGNYY; CDR2 reads EKD. With 1 base clipped from V and 2 bases from J, the junction kept 4 bases outside the gene matches. TCRdb reran clone calling via CATT on the RT-PCR reads. The sample includes some 5,800 delta-chain clones, roughly 2% of them seen just once. The J gene is TRDJ1, the V gene TRDV2; 9 bases are a match to TRDD3. The sample consisted of gamma-delta T cells. The clonotype was recovered from a human donor. It is not recorded whose cells these are; they may come from a transplant donor. The CDR3 region is CACDTLGDWTDKLIF. Written as DNA, the CDR3 is TGTGCCTGTGACACGCTGGGGGATTGGACCGATAAACTCATCTTT.